These 26 T cell receptor beta chains originate from one sample sequenced in a study of OX40 agonist ivuxolimab in advanced cancers. The data were produced by immunoSEQ multiplex PCR, yet TCRdb's version contains in-frame clones alone and is incomplete. Seen here are 70,000 to 80,000 clones, around 94% observed once, and the top ten hold approximately 14%. The sample here was CD4+ or CD8+ T cells sorted from blood, taken in a trial of the OX40 agonist ivuxolimab. The source is an adult with an advanced solid tumor such as melanoma, head and neck, liver or kidney cancer.

This clone was observed a handful of times. V is TRBV2 and J is TRBJ1-1; D ambiguous. CDR1 SNHLY and CDR2 FYNNEI come from the germline V gene. The CDR3 runs to 12 residues. V was cut by 8 bases and J by 2 bases, with 9 bases left in between. In nucleotides, the CDR3 is TGTGCCAGCGGCCAAACAAACACTGAAGCTTTCTTT. Amino acids: CASGQTNTEAFF.

The chain combines TRBV4-1 with TRBJ2-5; D might be TRBD1 (6 bases). The DNA end is more similar to TRBJ2-7, so the J call may be wrong. The CDR3 totals 15 residues. CDR1 and CDR2 (germline): MGHRA, YSYEKL. The CDR3 reads CASSHPGQGRHEQYF. CDR3 in DNA: TGCGCCAGCAGCCACCCGGGGCAGGGGCGGCACGAGCAGTACTTC.

This chain joins TRBV27 and TRBJ1-1, with unresolved D. Per the germline V gene, CDR1 is MNHEY and CDR2 is SMNVEV (reference sequence). There are 13 residues in the CDR3. Trimming took 2 bases from V and 1 from J, leaving 5 bases between them. In nucleotides, the CDR3 is TGTGCCAGCAGTTTACGGGAGAACACTGAAGCTTTCTTT. Protein sequence: CASSLRENTEAFF.

This clone has a single count. This sequence joins TRBV4-3 and TRBJ1-2; D gene ambiguous. The CDR3 spans 14 residues. Germline loops: CDR1 LGHNA, CDR2 YSLEER. V lost 0 bases to trimming and J lost 5 bases, with 10 bases between them. DNA of the CDR3: TGCGCCAGCAGCCAAGAAGGGCCAGGATATGGCTACACCTTC. It translates to CASSQEGPGYGYTF.

This chain connects TRBV29-1 to TRBJ2-3; perhaps TRBD2 as D (6 bases). Germline V lookup: CDR1 SQVTM, CDR2 ANQGSEA. This CDR3 spans 15 amino acids. With 0 bases removed from V and 4 bases from J, the gap between germline ends came to 14 bases. This CDR3 reads CSVEDGRGIADTQYF. CDR3 DNA: TGCAGCGTTGAAGACGGTCGGGGGATCGCAGATACGCAGTATTTT.

This clone was found once. The J gene is TRBJ2-1, the V gene TRBV11-2; TRBD2 is a possible D gene (5 bases). Trimming left V 1 base short and J 3 bases short, with 10 bases between. The length of the CDR3 is 15 residues. Per the germline V gene, CDR1 is SGHAT and CDR2 is FQNNGV. The CDR3 sequence is CASSLASGVYNEQFF. DNA of the CDR3: TGTGCCAGCAGCTTAGCCAGCGGCGTCTACAATGAGCAGTTCTTC.

This chain links TRBV11-2 with TRBJ2-7, with 8 bases lining up with TRBD1. Per germline, CDR1 SGHAT and CDR2 FQNNGV. The length of the CDR3 is 15 residues. The ends lost 3 bases at V and 4 bases at J; junction bases unmatched: 8. In DNA, the CDR3 is TGTGCCAGCAGCTTCGGAACAGGGGGGAGGTACGAGCAGTACTTC. The encoded protein is CASSFGTGGRYEQYF.

As regards this clone: One end of the junction fails to match germline, which may point to a read error. The chain is built from TRBV28 and TRBJ1-5, with 8 bases aligning to TRBD1. Germline CDR1 MDHEN, CDR2 SYDVKM. The CDR3 runs 15 residues. In DNA, the CDR3 is TGTGCCGGCAGGCGGACAGGGTTTAGCAATCAGCCCCAGCATTTT. Its translation is CAGRRTGFSNQPQHF. Combining the CDR3 with reference TRBV28 and TRBJ1-5 gives the whole variable domain DVKVTQSSRYLVKRTGEKVFLECVQDMDHENMFWYRQDPGLGLRLIYFSYDVKMKEKGDIPEGYSVSREKKERFSLILESASTNQTSMYLCAGRRTGFSNQPQHFGDGTRLSIL.

V and J are TRBV7-9 and TRBJ2-1; D is perhaps TRBD1 or TRBD2 (5 bases each). V shed 5 bases and J shed 6 bases, with 17 bases lying between them. Germline assignment: CDR1 SEHNR and CDR2 FQNEAQ (reference sequence). CDR3 length equals 15 residues. This CDR3 is CASSPGRGLGNEQFF. For the CDR3, the DNA is TGTGCCAGCAGCCCGGGACGGGGTTTGGGCAATGAGCAGTTCTTC.

The genes are TRBV5-1 and TRBJ2-7, with D unresolved. Per the germline V gene, CDR1 is SGHRS and CDR2 is YFSETQ. The CDR3 is 13 amino acids. V was cut by 4 bases and J by 2 bases, with 10 bases left in between. The CDR3 spells CASSPGATYEQYF. The CDR3 DNA reads TGCGCCAGCAGCCCTGGCGCAACCTACGAGCAGTACTTC.

The CDR3 is CASSQDYLAGRTDTQYF. Here the CDR3 DNA reads TGTGCCAGCAGCCAAGATTATCTAGCGGGGCGCACAGATACGCAGTATTTT. V gene TRBV4-2 combines with J gene TRBJ2-3, with 9 bases aligning to TRBD2. V was pared by 0 bases and J by 1 base, with 5 bases of the junction left unmatched. Germline V CDR1 and CDR2: LGHNA, YNFKEQ. The CDR3 is 17 residues long.

This chain uses TRBV5-1 with TRBJ2-3; 7 bases fit TRBD2. V was pared by 2 bases and J by 1 base, with 4 bases of the junction left unmatched. Germline V lookup: CDR1 SGHRS, CDR2 YFSETQ. The CDR3 contains 15 residues. CDR3 DNA: TGCGCCAGCAGCTTTTTCAGCGGGGGCACAGATACGCAGTATTTT. It is translated as CASSFFSGGTDTQYF.

The chain has TRBV7-9 and TRBJ2-1; 12 nucleotides line up with TRBD2. The CDR3 has 17 residues. After removal of 4 bases from V and 7 bases from J, the junction contained 11 bases not matched to a gene. Per germline, CDR1 SEHNR and CDR2 FQNEAQ (reference sequence). CDR3 in amino acids: CASSSGLAGLPGNEQFF. The DNA of the CDR3 is TGTGCCAGCAGCTCGGGACTAGCGGGCCTCCCAGGTAATGAGCAGTTCTTC.

This clone showed up just once. The chain joins TRBV28 to TRBJ1-5, with 7 bases fitting TRBD1. CDR1 is MDHEN, CDR2 SYDVKM, per germline. Germline trimming cut 2 bases from V and 3 bases from J; bases unmatched to any gene: 4. CDR3 length: 15 residues. DNA for the CDR3: TGTGCCAGCAGTTTAACAGGGGTCTTCAATCAGCCCCAGCATTTT. Translated, it gives CASSLTGVFNQPQHF.

CDR3 amino acids: CATSRDQEAGVTDTQYF. The CDR3 nucleotides read TGTGCCACCAGCAGAGATCAGGAAGCGGGAGTGACAGATACGCAGTATTTT. The J gene is TRBJ2-3, the V gene TRBV15; 8 nucleotides line up with TRBD2. The CDR3 is made up of 17 amino acids. Trimming removed 0 bases from V and 3 bases from J; junction bases left unmatched: 8. The V gene's germline CDR1 is LNHNV and CDR2 YYDKDF (reference sequence).

This chain links TRBV12-5 with TRBJ2-7; maybe TRBD2 (7 bases). CDR1 is LGHNT and CDR2 is FRNRAP in the germline V gene. This CDR3 has 15 amino acids. The V end lost 0 bases, the J end lost 2 bases, and 11 bases lay between the germline ends. CDR3 amino acids: CASGLVGEGAYEQYF. CDR3 bases: TGTGCTAGTGGTTTGGTAGGGGAGGGGGCCTACGAGCAGTACTTC. The whole variable domain, filled in from reference TRBV12-5 and TRBJ2-7, reads DARVTQTPRHKVTEMGQEVTMRCQPILGHNTVFWYRQTMMQGLELLAYFRNRAPLDDSGMPKDRFSAEMPDATLATLKIQPSEPRDSAVYFCASGLVGEGAYEQYFGPGTRLTVT.

The chain employs TRBV5-1 and TRBJ1-1; possibly TRBD1 for D (6 bases). V was shortened by 5 bases and J by 3 bases, with 11 bases between the two germline ends. Germline loops: CDR1 SGHRS, CDR2 YFSETQ. The CDR3 length is 13 residues. The CDR3 nucleotides are TGCGCCAGCAGTCACACAGGGTACACTGAAGCTTTCTTT. It codes for CASSHTGYTEAFF.

The chain is built from TRBV9 and TRBJ2-1; D not certain. The CDR3 is 16 residues long. Deletions cut 1 base from V and 0 bases from J, with 11 bases between. Germline CDR1 and CDR2: SGDLS and YYNGEE. The CDR3 protein is CASSVSPSSSYNEQFF. CDR3 bases: TGTGCCAGCAGCGTAAGCCCCTCTAGCTCCTACAATGAGCAGTTCTTC.

This chain joins TRBV27 and TRBJ1-2, with D uncertain. Per germline, CDR1 MNHEY and CDR2 SMNVEV (reference sequence). The V gene lost 0 bases and the J gene lost 6 bases, with 14 bases spanning the gap. The CDR3 runs to 15 residues. In DNA form, the CDR3 reads TGTGCCAGCAGTTTATCGGGAGGGTCGACTCATGGCTACACCTTC. This sequence encodes CASSLSGGSTHGYTF.

The chain uses TRBV4-1 and TRBJ2-3; the match to TRBD2 covers 16 bases. The CDR3 has 20 amino acids. The germline CDR1 and CDR2 sequences are MGHRA and YSYEKL. Trimming at V came to 4 bases and at J to 0 bases, leaving 10 bases not matched to a gene. The CDR3, as DNA: TGCGCCAGCAGCCCCCAAGGGACTAGCGGGGGGGGCTCTAGCACAGATACGCAGTATTTT. Protein sequence: CASSPQGTSGGGSSTDTQYF.

The J gene is TRBJ2-7, the V gene TRBV4-3; D is ambiguous. From germline, CDR1 is LGHNA and CDR2 YSLEER. Trimming removed 4 bases from V and 0 bases from J, with 13 bases in between. The CDR3 has 15 amino acids. The CDR3 nucleotides read TGCGCCAGCAGCCCCGGTGTGGCGGCCTCCTACGAGCAGTACTTC. Amino acids: CASSPGVAASYEQYF.

The rearrangement uses TRBV19 and TRBJ2-7, with 11 bases matching TRBD2. Germline trimming cut 6 bases from V and 6 bases from J; bases unmatched to any gene: 7. Germline CDR1 LNHDA, CDR2 SQIVND (reference sequence). The CDR3 has 14 amino acids. CDR3 DNA sequence: TGTGCCAGTAGCCCGACTAGCGGGACGCGCGAGCAGTACTTC. The encoded protein is CASSPTSGTREQYF.

The chain is built from TRBV9 and TRBJ2-5; D is undetermined. The V gene's germline CDR1 is SGDLS and CDR2 YYNGEE. Trimming shortened V by 1 base and J by 0 bases, and 1 base separated the two germline ends. CDR3 size: 12 residues. The DNA of the CDR3 is TGTGCCAGCAGCGTATACCAAGAGACCCAGTACTTC. Residues: CASSVYQETQYF.

The chain combines TRBV30 with TRBJ2-1, with 10 bases fitting TRBD2. V was clipped by 8 bases and J by 4 bases; unmatched bases: 8. The CDR3 extends over 14 amino acids. CDR1 and CDR2 from the germline V gene are GTSNPN and SVGIG (reference sequence). This CDR3 is CAGLLAGTYNEQFF. The CDR3 DNA reads TGTGCCGGCCTACTAGCGGGAACTTACAATGAGCAGTTCTTC.

The chain is built from TRBV27 and TRBJ2-1, with 8 positions matching TRBD2. The V gene's germline CDR1 is MNHEY and CDR2 SMNVEV (reference sequence). This CDR3 is built from 14 residues. The junction had 3 bases not matched to a gene; V was cut back by 3 bases and J by 5 bases. In nucleotides, the CDR3 is TGTGCCAGCAGTTTTGTAGCGGGGAACAATGAGCAGTTCTTC. Protein sequence: CASSFVAGNNEQFF.

The genes are TRBV4-3 and TRBJ2-3, with D unclear. The germline gives CDR1 LGHNA, CDR2 YSLEER. V lost 0 bases and J 5 bases, leaving 6 bases between the germline ends. The CDR3 runs to 13 residues. CDR3 nucleotide sequence: TGCGCCAGCAGCCAAGACCGCGGAGATACGCAGTATTTT. It yields the protein CASSQDRGDTQYF.